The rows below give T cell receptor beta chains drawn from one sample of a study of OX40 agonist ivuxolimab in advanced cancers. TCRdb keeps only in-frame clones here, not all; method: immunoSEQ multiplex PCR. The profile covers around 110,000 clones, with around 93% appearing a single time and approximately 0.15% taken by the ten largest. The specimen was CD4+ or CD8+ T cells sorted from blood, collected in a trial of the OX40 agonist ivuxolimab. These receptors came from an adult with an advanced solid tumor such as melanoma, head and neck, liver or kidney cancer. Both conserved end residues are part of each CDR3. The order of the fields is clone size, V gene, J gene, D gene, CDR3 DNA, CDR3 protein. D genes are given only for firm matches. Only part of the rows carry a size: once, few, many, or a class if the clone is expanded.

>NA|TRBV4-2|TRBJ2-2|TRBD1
TGTGCCAGCAGCGAAGACAGGGGGAACACCGGGGAGCTGTTTTTT
CASSEDRGNTGELFF
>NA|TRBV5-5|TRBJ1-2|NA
TGTGCCAGCAGCAGAGTAGGGGACTATGGCTACACCTTC
CASSRVGDYGYTF
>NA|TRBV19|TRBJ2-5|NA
TGTGCCAGTAGTACCCACAGGGAGGAGACCCAGTACTTC
CASSTHREETQYF
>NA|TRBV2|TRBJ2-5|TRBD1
TGTGCCAGCAGCCGGACAGGGGGCCCAGAGACCCAGTACTTC
CASSRTGGPETQYF
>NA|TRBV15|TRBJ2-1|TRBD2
TGTGCCACCAGCAGAGATCCATCTTCGGGACTAGCGAGCTTCCATGAGCAGTTCTTC
CATSRDPSSGLASFHEQFF
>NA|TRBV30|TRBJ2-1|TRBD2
TGTGCCTGGAGATTTTTGGGACTAGCGGGGGACAATGAGCAGTTCTTC
CAWRFLGLAGDNEQFF
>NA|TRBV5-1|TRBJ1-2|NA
TGCGCCAGCAGCTTGCGTTCTGCTGACGGCTACACCTTC
CASSLRSADGYTF
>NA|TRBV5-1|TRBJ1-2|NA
TGCGCCAGCAGCGGGGGTAACTATGGCTACACCTTC
CASSGGNYGYTF
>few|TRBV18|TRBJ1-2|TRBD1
TGTGCCAGCTCTCAACGGGGACAGGGAAGCTATGGCTACACCTTC
CASSQRGQGSYGYTF
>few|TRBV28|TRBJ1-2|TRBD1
TGTGCCAGCATCCGGGGGACAGCAAGCTATGGCTACACCTTC
CASIRGTASYGYTF
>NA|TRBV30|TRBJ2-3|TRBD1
TGTGCCTGGAGTGTAGGGGGCGGGCGCACAGATACGCAGTATTTT
CAWSVGGGRTDTQYF
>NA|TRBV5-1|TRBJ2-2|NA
TGCGCCAGCAGCTTGGCCGGTAACGCCGGGGAGCTGTTTTTT
CASSLAGNAGELFF
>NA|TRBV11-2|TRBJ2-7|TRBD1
TGTGCCAGCAGCTGGGGACAGGGGGCGGACGAGCAGTACTTC
CASSWGQGADEQYF
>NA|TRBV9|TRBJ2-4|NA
TGTGCCAGCAGCCCCCCCCCGACAGACGGGGCGAACATTCAGTACTTC
CASSPPPTDGANIQYF